The 21 T cell receptor beta chains presented below share a single source sample, sequenced in a study of circulating CD8 cells and anti-PD-1 response in melanoma. Each library started from roughly 15 ng of total RNA using the QIAseq Immune Repertoire TCR panel. TCRdb re-analysed the reads in MiXCR, keeping a single row per CDR3 protein. Of 1,200 or so distinct CDR3 sequences in the sample, around 6.4% were seen once. Sorting of live CD3+CD8+TCRalphabeta+ cells by PD-1 and/or TIGIT gave four subsets. The sample consisted of CD8+ T cells from PBMCs, taken at baseline or after one month of anti-PD-1 therapy (not recorded which). The receptor set was obtained from a human donor with melanoma.

This clonotype is labeled large (0.1 to 1%). CDR3 sequence (DNA): TGTGCCAGCAGTTCAGGGAGGGGTACGAGCAATCAGCCCCAGCATTTT. It specifies CASSSGRGTSNQPQHF. The gene calls are TRBV2 and TRBJ1-5; D is perhaps TRBD1 (5 bases). Trimming cost V 5 bases and J 1 base, with 15 bases left between them. This CDR3 is built from 16 residues. Germline loops: CDR1 SNHLY, CDR2 FYNNEI.

By proportion, this clonotype is large. The gene calls are TRBV29-1 and TRBJ2-2, with D hard to call. The CDR3 is made up of 12 amino acids. The germline V gene encodes CDR1 SQVTM and CDR2 ANQGSEA. Trimming removed 3 bases at V and 2 bases at J, with 4 bases between. DNA of the CDR3: TGCAGCGTTGAGAGTAACACCGGGGAGCTGTTTTTT. Translating it yields CSVESNTGELFF.

This clonotype is large. The V gene is TRBV27, the J gene TRBJ1-5; maybe TRBD1 (5 bases). Looked up from germline, CDR1 is MNHEY and CDR2 is SMNVEV (reference sequence). The CDR3 sequence is 13 residues long. The ends were cut back, 5 bases at V and 5 bases at J, with 10 bases in the middle. CDR3 bases: TGTGCCAGCAGTAGGGGACCCCATCAGCCCCAGCATTTT. The encoded protein is CASSRGPHQPQHF.

By its share, this clonotype is large. V and J are TRBV24-1 and TRBJ2-2; weak D call: TRBD2 (6 bases). The V end lost 4 bases, the J end lost 4 bases, and 9 bases lay between the germline ends. The CDR3 is 14 amino acids. CDR1 KGHDR and CDR2 SFDVKD come from the germline V gene. The CDR3 nucleotides are TGTGCCACCAGTGACGCGGGGAGCACCGGGGAGCTGTTTTTT. Its translation: CATSDAGSTGELFF.

This clonotype is deemed large (0.1 to 1%). J is TRBJ1-4 and V is TRBV19; the D is unclear. CDR3 length: 12 residues. Germline values: CDR1 LNHDA, CDR2 SQIVND (reference sequence). V was trimmed by 7 bases and J by 5 bases, leaving 8 bases between them. As DNA, the CDR3 is TGTGCCAGTAAGGTTGGGAATGAAAAACTGTTTTTT. This translates into CASKVGNEKLFF.

This clonotype was seen more than once but under ten times. The chain uses TRBV9 and TRBJ1-2; D ambiguous. Germline-derived CDR1 and CDR2 are SGDLS and YYNGEE. V gave up 0 bases and J gave up 2 bases, with 8 bases separating them. This CDR3 is built from 14 residues. The CDR3 loop reads CASSVAIQNYGYTF. For the CDR3, the DNA is TGTGCCAGCAGCGTAGCGATCCAGAACTATGGCTACACCTTC.

By sample fraction, this clonotype is medium-sized. The genes are TRBV5-6 and TRBJ1-1, with 9 bases matching TRBD1. V lost 4 bases, J lost 1 base, and 5 bases stayed unmatched. The germline CDR1 and CDR2 sequences are SGHDT and YYEEEE. The CDR3 spans 15 residues. This CDR3 reads CASSTRDRANTEAFF. DNA for the CDR3: TGTGCCAGCAGCACGCGGGACAGGGCGAACACTGAAGCTTTCTTT.

Remarks on this clonotype: A clone one base away is much larger, so this may be a read error. The genes are TRBV2 and TRBJ2-7; D unclear. The CDR3 sequence is 10 residues long. The germline CDR1 and CDR2 sequences are SNHLY and FYNNEI. With 11 bases removed from V and 7 bases from J, the gap between germline ends came to 12 bases. CDR3 in DNA: TGTGCCTACAGTGACGGAGAGCAGTACTTC. It encodes CAYSDGEQYF.

This clonotype is categorized as large. The chain is built from TRBV20-1 and TRBJ2-1, with D perhaps matching TRBD1 or TRBD2 (5 bases each). The CDR3 has 15 amino acids. Looked up from germline, CDR1 is DFQATT and CDR2 is SNEGSKA (reference sequence). Trimming stripped 3 bases from V and 5 bases from J, with 17 bases between. CDR3 nucleotides: TGCAGTGCTAGCACCCGGGACGGATGGAACAATGAGCAGTTCTTC. This gives the protein CSASTRDGWNNEQFF.

This clonotype rates as large. The chain carries TRBV28 and TRBJ2-7; D remains ambiguous. The germline V and J ends were trimmed by 7 bases and 0 bases, with 10 bases remaining between them. This CDR3 comprises 13 residues. Germline V gene lookup returns CDR1 MDHEN and CDR2 SYDVKM. CDR3 in amino acids: CASTESLSYEQYF. The CDR3 bases are TGTGCCAGCACCGAGAGCCTCTCCTACGAGCAGTACTTC.

This clonotype is judged medium-sized. V gene TRBV4-1 combines with J gene TRBJ2-1, with 8 bases aligning to TRBD1. CDR1 and CDR2 (germline): MGHRA, YSYEKL. The length of the CDR3 is 14 residues. V lost 4 bases to trimming and J lost 4 bases; unmatched junction nucleotides: 3. The CDR3 coding sequence is TGCGCCAGCAGCCCTGGACAGGGTTACAATGAGCAGTTCTTC. Protein product: CASSPGQGYNEQFF.

This clonotype is labeled medium-sized. This chain joins TRBV12-3 or TRBV12-4 and TRBJ1-1, with D unclear. V lost 1 base and J lost 1, with 10 bases in between. The CDR3 totals 15 residues. The CDR3 DNA follows: TGTGCCAGCAGTTTAGTGGTAGGGCCGAACACTGAAGCTTTCTTT. It codes for CASSLVVGPNTEAFF.

The rearrangement links TRBV4-3 to TRBJ1-1, with D perhaps matching TRBD1 (6 bases). Per germline, CDR1 LGHNA and CDR2 YSLEER. V was trimmed by 2 bases and J by 5 bases, leaving 15 bases between them. The CDR3 runs 15 residues. Here the CDR3 reads CASSQPRGLTTEAFF. Written as DNA, the CDR3 is TGCGCCAGCAGCCAACCCAGGGGACTTACTACTGAAGCTTTCTTT.

As for this clonotype: A much larger clone is a single base away; this may be a read error. The CDR3 loop is CACSDRGYEQYF. Here the CDR3 DNA reads TGTGCCTGCAGTGACAGGGGTTACGAGCAGTACTTC. The V gene is TRBV25-1, the J gene TRBJ2-7; TRBD1 matches at 8 bases. Germline V CDR1 and CDR2: MGHDK, SYGVNS. CDR3 length: 12 amino acids.

In its sample, this clonotype is medium-sized. The chain links TRBV19 to TRBJ2-1; unclear D gene. CDR1 and CDR2 (germline): LNHDA, SQIVND (reference sequence). The CDR3 is made up of 12 amino acids. Trimming took off 5 bases at V and 5 bases at J, with 7 bases between the two ends. CDR3 sequence: CASSVHNNEQFF. In DNA form, the CDR3 reads TGTGCCAGTAGTGTCCATAACAATGAGCAGTTCTTC.

This clonotype ranks as medium-sized. This sequence joins TRBV2 and TRBJ1-5; D is perhaps TRBD1 (5 bases). Trimming removed 7 bases from V and 2 bases from J, with 15 bases in between. Germline CDR1 SNHLY, CDR2 FYNNEI. CDR3 length: 15 residues. CDR3 DNA: TGTGCCAGCACCGACAGCCTTTTTGGCAATCAGCCCCAGCATTTT. It codes for CASTDSLFGNQPQHF.

By its share, this clonotype is medium-sized. The rearrangement joins TRBV27 to TRBJ2-7; 7 positions match TRBD2. The germline CDR1 and CDR2 sequences are MNHEY and SMNVEV (reference sequence). CDR3 length equals 13 residues. The J segment lost 5 bases and the V segment lost 3 bases, leaving 4 bases of the junction unmatched. The CDR3 spells CASSLGLLNEQYF. CDR3 coding DNA: TGTGCCAGCAGTTTGGGACTACTCAACGAGCAGTACTTC.

By share of the sample, this clonotype is large (0.1 to 1%). This chain connects TRBV2 to TRBJ1-1; no clear D. V lost 6 bases to trimming and J lost 5 bases, with 16 bases between them. The CDR3 sequence is 14 residues long. The V gene's germline CDR1 is SNHLY and CDR2 FYNNEI. The CDR3 here is CASSKPTTWTEAFF. The CDR3 DNA sequence: TGTGCCAGCAGCAAACCCACGACTTGGACTGAAGCTTTCTTT.

This clonotype was counted a few times. This may arise from a read error, as a much more abundant clone is one base away. V usage is TRBV29-1 and J usage is TRBJ2-2, with unresolved D. CDR3 length equals 12 residues. The V gene's germline CDR1 is SQVTM and CDR2 ANQGSEA. The CDR3 loop reads CSVESNIGELFF. The CDR3, as DNA: TGCAGCGTTGAGAGTAACATCGGGGAGCTGTTTTTT.

This clonotype is judged large (0.1 to 1%). The CDR3 spells CASSIMLGDNEQFF. Written as DNA, the CDR3 is TGTGCCAGTAGTATTATGCTGGGGGACAATGAGCAGTTCTTC. This chain uses TRBV19 with TRBJ2-1; possibly TRBD1 or TRBD2 for D (5 bases each). This CDR3 is 14 amino acids long. Per germline, CDR1 LNHDA and CDR2 SQIVND (reference sequence). V was trimmed by 3 bases and J by 5 bases, leaving 11 bases between them.

This clonotype is medium-sized. The chain links TRBV10-3 to TRBJ2-2, with D possibly matching TRBD1 (6 bases). V dropped 8 bases and J dropped 7 bases, with 11 bases sitting between them. Germline CDR1 and CDR2: ENHRY and SYGVKD. CDR3 size: 12 residues. In nucleotides, the CDR3 is TGTGCCATCCGGACAGCGAACGGGGAGCTGTTTTTT. This encodes CAIRTANGELFF.